This TCR beta chain was obtained from a study of cytomegalovirus exposure and HLA in healthy donors. Study results and caveats: Many donors shared some public TCRs, even though most TCR sequences were rare. Another analysis was done later, and it associated 17,000 or so TCR beta sequences with HLA alleles at 0.05 false discovery rate.

About this clone: What it binds is not known.

PCR primers comprised 60 Vbeta and 13 Jbeta primers. TCRdb's table, derived via immunoSEQ multiplex PCR, lists solely in-frame clones and lacks some. The sample lists some 110,000 clones, 80% to 85% occurring once. The TCR originated in a man between 25 and 39 years old in good health and CMV-seropositive. The sequenced material came from PBMCs.

CDR3 protein: CASSEEAGVNQPQHF. As DNA, the CDR3 is TGTGCCAGCAGCGAGGAGGCAGGGGTCAATCAGCCCCAGCATTTT. The genes are TRBV28 and TRBJ1-5, with D maybe TRBD1 (6 bases). V was shortened by 6 bases and J by 3 bases, with 15 bases between the two germline ends. The germline CDR1 and CDR2 sequences are MDHEN and SYDVKM. The CDR3 contains 15 residues. Combining the CDR3 with reference TRBV28 and TRBJ1-5 gives the whole variable domain DVKVTQSSRYLVKRTGEKVFLECVQDMDHENMFWYRQDPGLGLRLIYFSYDVKMKEKGDIPEGYSVSREKKERFSLILESASTNQTSMYLCASSEEAGVNQPQHFGDGTRLSIL.